This entry features one T cell receptor (beta chain) sequence. Using immunoSEQ multiplex PCR, the repertoire was profiled, and TCRdb retains in-frame clones only, with some absent. The sample includes roughly 120,000 clones, approximately 89% seen only once; the top ten take less than 3.5%. The CDR3 is 14 amino acids. Germline assignment: CDR1 KGHDR and CDR2 SFDVKD. V lost 5 bases and J lost 0, with 7 bases in between. This sample was taken from a study of control samples from healthy donors and cancer patients. V is TRBV24-1 and J is TRBJ1-3; D unclear. Input material: blood. The sequence was obtained from a man aged 35 to 55 in good health. CDR3 loop: CATSGQDSGNTIYF. DNA of the CDR3: TGTGCCACCAGTGGGCAGGACTCTGGAAACACCATATATTTT.